A selection of T cell receptor beta chains follows, all from one sample in a study of cytomegalovirus exposure and HLA in healthy donors. Some clones are missing from TCRdb's copy, which holds only in-frame ones; the method was immunoSEQ multiplex PCR. The table shows 140,000 or so clones, with about 79% occurring only once. Sequenced: PBMCs. The receptors were sampled from a woman in her twenties or thirties in good health and CMV-seronegative. Both conserved end residues are part of each CDR3. The D gene is left open where the match is weak. Not all rows give a size; the values are once, few, many and, for expanded clones, a class.

D | size | J | V | DNA | CDR3
. | . | TRBJ2-2 | TRBV6-5 | TGTGCCAGCAGTTACGGAGGGGGGGGGCGCCCCGGGGAGCTGTTTTTT | CASSYGGGGRPGELFF
. | . | TRBJ1-5 | TRBV5-1 | TGCGCCAGCAGCCGCGGGGGCCGCAATCAGCCCCAGCATTTT | CASSRGGRNQPQHF
. | . | TRBJ2-1 | TRBV28 | TGTGCCAGCAGTTTCGGGACACAAGACTACAATGAGCAGTTCTTC | CASSFGTQDYNEQFF
TRBD1 | few | TRBJ2-7 | TRBV7-9 | TGTGCCAGCAGCTTAGATCTGGACAGGGGCTACGAGCAGTACTTC | CASSLDLDRGYEQYF
TRBD1 | . | TRBJ1-6 | TRBV28 | TGTGCCAGCAGCGAGACAGGGAGAGCGTTGGGTTCACCCCTCCACTTT | CASSETGRALGSPLHF
TRBD2 | . | TRBJ2-7 | TRBV7-9 | TGTGCCAGCAGCCTCGCGGGACTAGCGGGGGGCGAGCAGTACTTC | CASSLAGLAGGEQYF
TRBD1 | . | TRBJ1-2 | TRBV19 | TGTGCCAGTATCACCCACGGACAGGGGATAGACTATGGCTACACCTTC | CASITHGQGIDYGYTF
. | few | TRBJ1-1 | TRBV7-6 | TGTGCCAGCAGCTTAGCCGGGAGGCTCTACACTGAAGCTTTCTTT | CASSLAGRLYTEAFF
. | . | TRBJ2-5 | TRBV5-1 | TGCGCCAGCAGCTCTGCAGCCGCGGCCGGAGAGACCCAGTACTTC | CASSSAAAAGETQYF
. | . | TRBJ1-3 | TRBV6-5 | TGTGCCAGCAGTCCTACAGGGTTGACCATATATTTT | CASSPTGLTIYF
. | . | TRBJ1-5 | TRBV18 | TGTGCCAGCTCATCAATACACCCTCCGGGACAAAGCAATCAGCCCCAGCATTTT | CASSSIHPPGQSNQPQHF
TRBD2 | . | TRBJ2-1 | TRBV7-9 | TGTGCCAGCAGCTTCGGACGGGGGGGGCCCTACAATGAGCAGTTCTTC | CASSFGRGGPYNEQFF
TRBD1 | . | TRBJ2-1 | TRBV15 | TGTGCCACCAGCAACCGGGACAGGGGGAGGAATGAGCAGTTCTTC | CATSNRDRGRNEQFF
TRBD1 | once | TRBJ1-6 | TRBV7-8 | TGTGCCAGCACCCTCTTAAGACCACAGGGGCGTTCACCCCTCCACTTT | CASTLLRPQGRSPLHF